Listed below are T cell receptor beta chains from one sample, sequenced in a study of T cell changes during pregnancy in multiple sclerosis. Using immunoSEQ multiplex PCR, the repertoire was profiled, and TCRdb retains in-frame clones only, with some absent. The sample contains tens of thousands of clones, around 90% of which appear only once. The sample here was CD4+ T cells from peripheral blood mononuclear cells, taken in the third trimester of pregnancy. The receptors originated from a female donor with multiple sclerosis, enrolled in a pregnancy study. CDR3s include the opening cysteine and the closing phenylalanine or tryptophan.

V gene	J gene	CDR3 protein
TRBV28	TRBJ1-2	CASRIIGTGGGYTF
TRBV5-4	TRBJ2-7	CASSFWGRYEQYF
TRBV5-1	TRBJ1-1	CASSLGQGGGGLTEAFF
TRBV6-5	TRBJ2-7	CASSHGGRYEQYF
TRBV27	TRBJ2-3	CASSGRTSGRAGSTQYF
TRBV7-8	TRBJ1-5	CASSLARTGGFQPQHF
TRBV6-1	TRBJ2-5	CASSADRVSETQYF
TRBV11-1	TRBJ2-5	CASSLTSGRKETQYF
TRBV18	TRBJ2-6	CASSPGLAGGPGANVLTF
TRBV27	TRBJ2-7	CASSPPGQGIYEQYF
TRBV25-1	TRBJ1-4	CASSDRANHEKLFF
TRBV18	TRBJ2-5	CASSSEQGAETQYF
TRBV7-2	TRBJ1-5	CASSLARGSNQPQHF
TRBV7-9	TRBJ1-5	CASSFGQVGDQPQHF
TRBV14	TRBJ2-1	CASSPKTPGIREQFF
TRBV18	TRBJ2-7	CASTPGQGDEQYF
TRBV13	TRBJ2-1	CASSLGGAGRAGNEQFF
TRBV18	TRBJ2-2	CASSLILRQGRTNTGELFF
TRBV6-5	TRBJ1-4	CASSYGDRGDQKLFF
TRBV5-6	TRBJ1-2	CASSLEPGRSYGYTF
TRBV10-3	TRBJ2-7	CAISESNLAGGPRTQYF
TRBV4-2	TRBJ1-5	CASSQDRGQDSNQPQHF
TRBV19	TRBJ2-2	CASSALQGANTGELFF
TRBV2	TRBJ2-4	CASSEKYSKNIQYF
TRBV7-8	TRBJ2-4	CASSKRDSGSYGKNIQYF
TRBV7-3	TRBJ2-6	CASSYHRVSGANVLTF
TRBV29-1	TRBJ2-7	CSVESPNAGEQYF
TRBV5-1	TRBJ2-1	CASSRESTYNEQFF